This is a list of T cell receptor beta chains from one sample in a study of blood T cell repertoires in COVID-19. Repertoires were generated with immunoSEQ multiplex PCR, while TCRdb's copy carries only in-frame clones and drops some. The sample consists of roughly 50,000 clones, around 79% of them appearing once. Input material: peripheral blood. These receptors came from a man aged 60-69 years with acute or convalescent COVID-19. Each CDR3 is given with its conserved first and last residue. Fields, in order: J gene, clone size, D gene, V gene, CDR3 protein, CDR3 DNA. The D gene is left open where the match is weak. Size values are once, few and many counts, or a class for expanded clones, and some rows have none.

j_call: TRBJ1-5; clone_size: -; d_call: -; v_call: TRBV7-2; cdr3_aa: CASSSERSQPQHF; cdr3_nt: TGTGCCAGCAGCTCCGAAAGGAGTCAGCCCCAGCATTTT
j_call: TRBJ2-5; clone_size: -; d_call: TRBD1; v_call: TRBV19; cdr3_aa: CASSDRGLETQYF; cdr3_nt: TGTGCCAGTAGCGACAGGGGGCTAGAGACCCAGTACTTC
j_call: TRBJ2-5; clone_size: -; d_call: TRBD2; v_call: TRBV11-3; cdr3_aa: CASSRRLAGGGRETQYF; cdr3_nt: TGTGCCAGCAGCAGAAGACTAGCGGGAGGAGGACGAGAGACCCAGTACTTC
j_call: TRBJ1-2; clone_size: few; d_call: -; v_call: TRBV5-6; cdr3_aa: CASSLVGREDGYTF; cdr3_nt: TGTGCCAGCAGCTTAGTTGGCAGGGAGGATGGCTACACCTTC
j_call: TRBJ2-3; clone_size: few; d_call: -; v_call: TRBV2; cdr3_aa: CASRYSGGTDTQYF; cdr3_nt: TGTGCCAGCAGGTACTCCGGGGGCACAGATACGCAGTATTTT
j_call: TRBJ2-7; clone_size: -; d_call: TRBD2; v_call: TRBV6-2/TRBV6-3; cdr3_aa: CASSYWGGVIYEQYF; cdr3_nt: TGTGCCAGCAGTTACTGGGGGGGAGTTATCTACGAGCAGTACTTC
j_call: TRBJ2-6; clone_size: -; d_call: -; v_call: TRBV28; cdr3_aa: CASRMGASGANVLTF; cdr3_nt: TGTGCCAGCAGGATGGGGGCCTCTGGGGCCAACGTCCTGACTTTC
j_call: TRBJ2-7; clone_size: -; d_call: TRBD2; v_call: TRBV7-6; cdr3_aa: CASSLARAGDSYEQYF; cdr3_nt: TGTGCCAGCAGCTTAGCGAGAGCGGGGGACTCCTACGAGCAGTACTTC
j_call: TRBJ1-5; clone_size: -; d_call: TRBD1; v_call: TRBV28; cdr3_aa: CASYSQGAVPQHF; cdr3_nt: TGTGCCAGCTACTCACAGGGGGCGGTCCCCCAGCATTTT
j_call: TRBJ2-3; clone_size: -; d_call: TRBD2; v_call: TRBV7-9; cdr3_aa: CASSLTSGDATQYF; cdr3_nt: TGTGCCAGCAGCCTGACTAGCGGGGACGCTACGCAGTATTTT
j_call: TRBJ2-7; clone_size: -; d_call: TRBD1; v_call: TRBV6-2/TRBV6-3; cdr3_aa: CASSPIGTDGYEQYF; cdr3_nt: TGTGCCAGCAGTCCGATCGGGACAGATGGGTACGAGCAGTACTTC
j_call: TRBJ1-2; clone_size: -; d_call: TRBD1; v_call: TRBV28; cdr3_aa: CASRLQGASNYGYTF; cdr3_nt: TGTGCCAGCAGACTACAGGGGGCCTCCAACTATGGCTACACCTTC
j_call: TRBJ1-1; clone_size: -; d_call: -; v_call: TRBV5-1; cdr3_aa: CASSLGAGRGTEAFF; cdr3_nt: TGCGCCAGCAGCTTGGGGGCGGGGAGGGGTACTGAAGCTTTCTTT
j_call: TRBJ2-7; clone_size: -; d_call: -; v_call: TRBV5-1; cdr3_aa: CASSRGQTYEQYF; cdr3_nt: TGCGCCAGCAGCCGCGGACAGACCTACGAGCAGTACTTC
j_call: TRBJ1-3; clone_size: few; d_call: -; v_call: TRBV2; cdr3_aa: CASSVGWMRNTIYF; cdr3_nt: TGTGCCAGCAGTGTCGGGTGGATGAGAAACACCATATATTTT
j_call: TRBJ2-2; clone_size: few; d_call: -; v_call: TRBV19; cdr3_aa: CASPDRDTGELFF; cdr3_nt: TGTGCCAGCCCAGACCGGGACACCGGGGAGCTGTTTTTT
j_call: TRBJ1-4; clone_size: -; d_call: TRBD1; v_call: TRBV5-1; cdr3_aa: CASSFQGAGEKLFF; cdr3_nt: TGCGCCAGCAGCTTTCAGGGGGCTGGAGAAAAACTGTTTTTT
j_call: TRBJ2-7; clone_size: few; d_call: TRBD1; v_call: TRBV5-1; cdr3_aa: CASSPYGTGVQYF; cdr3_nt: TGCGCCAGCAGCCCTTACGGGACAGGGGTTCAGTACTTC
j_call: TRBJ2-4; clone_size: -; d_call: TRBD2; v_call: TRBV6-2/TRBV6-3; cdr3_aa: CASSYAGSGYENIQYF; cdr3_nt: TGTGCCAGCAGTTACGCAGGTAGCGGGTACGAAAACATTCAGTACTTC
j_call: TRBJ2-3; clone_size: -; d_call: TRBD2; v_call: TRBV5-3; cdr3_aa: CARSLVQREHHTDTQYF; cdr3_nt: TGTGCCAGAAGCTTAGTCCAGCGGGAGCACCACACAGATACGCAGTATTTT
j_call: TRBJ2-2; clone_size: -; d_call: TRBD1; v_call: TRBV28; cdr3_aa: CASSNPGQGRLFF; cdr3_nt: TGTGCCAGCAGTAACCCCGGACAGGGGAGACTGTTTTTT
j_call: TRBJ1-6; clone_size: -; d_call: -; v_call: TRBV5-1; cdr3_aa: CASSLEQGWNSPLHF; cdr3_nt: TGCGCCAGCAGCTTGGAACAGGGATGGAATTCACCCCTCCACTTT
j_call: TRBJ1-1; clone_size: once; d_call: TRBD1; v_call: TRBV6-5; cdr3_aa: CASRTGMNTEAFF; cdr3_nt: TGTGCCAGCAGGACAGGGATGAACACTGAAGCTTTCTTT
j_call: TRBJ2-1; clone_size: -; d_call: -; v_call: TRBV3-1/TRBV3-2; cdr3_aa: CASSRGDGPYNEQFF; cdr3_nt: TGTGCCAGCAGCCGCGGGGACGGACCCTACAATGAGCAGTTCTTC
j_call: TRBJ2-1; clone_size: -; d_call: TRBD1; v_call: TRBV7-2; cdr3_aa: CASSSRQGPYNEQFF; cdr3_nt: TGTGCCAGCAGCTCCCGACAGGGCCCCTACAATGAGCAGTTCTTC
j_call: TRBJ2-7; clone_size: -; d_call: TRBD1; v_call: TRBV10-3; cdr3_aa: CAIRQRGTGSYEQYF; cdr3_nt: TGTGCCATCAGGCAACGCGGGACAGGCTCCTACGAGCAGTACTTC